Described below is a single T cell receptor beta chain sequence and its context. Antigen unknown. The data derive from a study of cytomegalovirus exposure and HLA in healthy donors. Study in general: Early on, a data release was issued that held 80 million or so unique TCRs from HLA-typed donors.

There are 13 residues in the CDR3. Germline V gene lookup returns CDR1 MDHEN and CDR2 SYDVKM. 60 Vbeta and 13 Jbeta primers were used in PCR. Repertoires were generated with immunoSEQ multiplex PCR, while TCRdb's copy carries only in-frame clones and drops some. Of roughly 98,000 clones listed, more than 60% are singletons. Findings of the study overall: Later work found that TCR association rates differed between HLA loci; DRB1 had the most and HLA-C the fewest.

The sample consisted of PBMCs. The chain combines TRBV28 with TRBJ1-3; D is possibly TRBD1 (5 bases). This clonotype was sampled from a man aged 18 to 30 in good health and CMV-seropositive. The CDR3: CAGRGSSGNTIYF. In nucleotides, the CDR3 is TGTGCAGGACGGGGGAGCTCTGGAAACACCATATATTTT.